This T cell receptor (beta chain) was recorded in a study of beta chain features in type 1 diabetes. The CDR3 is 15 residues long. Looked up from germline, CDR1 is SGHTA and CDR2 is FQGNSA. V was clipped by 1 base and J by 8 bases; unmatched bases: 5. Investigators reverse transcribed all isolated RNA, so they sequenced expressed TCRB transcripts. The data were produced by immunoSEQ multiplex PCR, yet TCRdb's version contains in-frame clones alone and is incomplete. The profile covers 130,000 to 150,000 clones, with under 60% appearing a single time and under 0.5% taken by the ten largest. The chain links TRBV7-2 to TRBJ2-1, with 10 bases identical to TRBD2. The sample was Tregs from blood. The origin of this receptor is a man younger than 30 in good health. As DNA, the CDR3 is TGTGCCAGCAGCTTAGTTACTAGCGGGATTTATGAGCAGTTCTTC. Translation: CASSLVTSGIYEQFF.